Below are 2 T cell receptor beta chains sequenced from a single sample in a study of blood T cell repertoires in COVID-19. This table comes from immunoSEQ multiplex PCR, and its TCRdb copy is limited to in-frame clones, with some not included. The sample lists approximately 210,000 clones; 80% to 85% were seen once. The sequenced sample consisted of peripheral blood. Receptors originate from a human donor in a cohort sampled during active COVID-19.

The chain has TRBV30 and TRBJ1-2; D uncertain. V lost 0 bases and J lost 3, with 14 bases in between. Germline CDR1 GTSNPN, CDR2 SVGIG (reference sequence). The CDR3 sequence is 15 residues long. CDR3 region: CAWSVERDLHYGYTF. CDR3 nucleotide sequence: TGTGCCTGGAGTGTAGAACGGGATCTTCACTATGGCTACACCTTC.

This rearrangement joins TRBV7-8 to TRBJ1-5; a possible D gene is TRBD1 (6 bases). Germline CDR1 and CDR2: SGHVS and FQNEAQ. Deletions cut 5 bases from V and 3 bases from J, with 14 bases between. The CDR3 consists of 15 residues. The CDR3 sequence: CASSMIRDTNQPQHF. CDR3 sequence (DNA): TGTGCCAGCAGCATGATTAGGGACACCAATCAGCCCCAGCATTTT.